These 2 T cell receptor beta chains came from one sample sequenced in a study of T-cell reconstitution after alpha-beta-depleted transplantation in children. Unique molecular identifiers were built into the TCRbeta library. TCRdb re-called the PCR reads through MiXCR, storing one row per CDR3 protein. The repertoire consists of roughly 500,000 distinct CDR3 sequences, with 9.5% to 15% occurring once and the leading ten covering more than 5.5%. The sequenced sample was PBMCs from the stem cell graft donor, obtained from the stem cell graft. The receptors stem from a human donor who donated a stem cell graft to a child with combined immunodeficiency.

This clonotype has just a few counts. The chain employs TRBV14 and TRBJ1-1; 9 bases agree with TRBD1. V lost 8 bases, J lost 4 bases, and 5 bases stayed unmatched. The CDR3 is 13 residues long. The germline V gene encodes CDR1 SGHDN and CDR2 FVKESK. CDR3 DNA sequence: TGTGCCAGCCGGGGACAGGGACCCACTGAAGCTTTCTTT. Translated: CASRGQGPTEAFF.

This clonotype was found a few times. The chain carries TRBV7-9 and TRBJ2-3; D is ambiguous. CDR3 length: 15 residues. V was clipped by 8 bases and J by 0 bases, with 15 bases between them. Germline CDR1 and CDR2: SEHNR and FQNEAQ (reference sequence). This CDR3 reads CASGSGGPSTDTQYF. The CDR3 nucleotides read TGTGCCAGCGGCTCTGGCGGACCTAGCACAGATACGCAGTATTTT.